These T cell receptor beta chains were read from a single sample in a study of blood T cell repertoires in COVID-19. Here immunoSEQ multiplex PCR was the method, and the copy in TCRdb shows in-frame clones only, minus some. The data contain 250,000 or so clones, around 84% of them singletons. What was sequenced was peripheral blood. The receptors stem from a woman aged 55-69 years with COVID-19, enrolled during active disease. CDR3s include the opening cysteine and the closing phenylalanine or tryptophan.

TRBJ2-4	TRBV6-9	CASSYSKSLTERAKNIQYF
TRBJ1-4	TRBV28	CASTPTGGQGGRKLFF
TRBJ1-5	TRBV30	CAWGSERQPQHF
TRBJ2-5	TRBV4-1	CASSPTGRGSWETQYF
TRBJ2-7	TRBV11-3	CASSLAGYEQYF
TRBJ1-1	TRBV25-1	CASNGQGAMVTEAFF
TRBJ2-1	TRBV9	CASSVLGTGARNEQFF
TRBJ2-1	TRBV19	CASTAGGRSSYNEQFF
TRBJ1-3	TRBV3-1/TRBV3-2	CASSPSQSGFGNTIYF
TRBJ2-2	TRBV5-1	CASGTPANTGELFF
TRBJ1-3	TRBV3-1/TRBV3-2	CASSHAVSGNTIYF
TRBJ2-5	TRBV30	CAWNRDRGTETQYF
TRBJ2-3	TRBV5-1	CASSRGTDTQYF
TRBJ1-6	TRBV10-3	CAIRALGGHSPLHF
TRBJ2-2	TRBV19	CASVGFQGSTGELFF